This T cell receptor (beta chain) was found in a study of identical twins. Findings of the study overall: The conclusions drew on cross-sectional statistical analysis instead of tracking the same donors.

This clonotype was picked up a small number of times. Its antigen is unidentified. Unique molecular identifiers were present on cDNA, and template switching added a universal primer site. TCRdb reprocessed the 5' RACE reads with MiXCR, giving one entry per CDR3 protein. This table holds 650,000 to 750,000 distinct CDR3 sequences, about 20% found once. The CDR3 covers 15 residues. Per the germline V gene, CDR1 is SGHRS and CDR2 is YFSETQ. Trimming removed 0 bases from V and 2 bases from J, with 10 bases in between. This sample was also put to use in a study of T cells expressing NK-cell markers. That investigation notes: In a handful of donors, dominant CD3+CD56+NKG2C+ clones formed 1.0-7.0% of CD8+ cells. These clonotypes additionally ranked first within the CD3+CD56-NKG2C+ fraction of a handful of donors.

The TCR originated in a young woman in good health. Input material: PBMCs. V is TRBV5-1 and J is TRBJ2-3; tentatively, D is TRBD2 (5 bases). The CDR3 DNA follows: TGCGCCAGCAGCTTGGCTAGCATAGACACAGATACGCAGTATTTT. It is translated as CASSLASIDTDTQYF.